The 27 T cell receptor beta chains given below trace back to one sample, sequenced in a study of blood T cell repertoires in COVID-19. Data came from immunoSEQ multiplex PCR; TCRdb stores just in-frame clones and leaves some out. The table includes about 350,000 clones, roughly 90% detected once. The sample was PBMCs or T cells enriched from blood (not recorded which). The receptors here all came from a woman aged 25 to 39 who had been exposed to COVID-19.

The CDR3 region is CASSISGIYGYTF. The CDR3 coding sequence is TGTGCCAGTAGTATCTCAGGGATCTATGGCTACACCTTC. The chain links TRBV19 to TRBJ1-2; weak D call: TRBD1 (5 bases). V dropped 3 bases and J dropped 4 bases, with 9 bases sitting between them. This CDR3 has 13 residues. Germline values: CDR1 LNHDA, CDR2 SQIVND (reference sequence).

The chain uses TRBV5-1 and TRBJ2-1; possibly TRBD1 for D (6 bases). Trimming pared 0 bases from V and 3 bases from J, leaving 16 bases between. There are 17 residues in the CDR3. Germline loops: CDR1 SGHRS, CDR2 YFSETQ. The CDR3 is CASSLAEQGLGYNEQFF. The CDR3 nucleotides are TGCGCCAGCAGCTTGGCCGAACAGGGCTTGGGCTACAATGAGCAGTTCTTC. Full variable domain (remainder filled in from reference TRBV5-1 and TRBJ2-1): KAGVTQTPRYLIKTRGQQVTLSCSPISGHRSVSWYQQTPGQGLQFLFEYFSETQRNKGNFPGRFSGRQFSNSRSEMNVSTLELGDSALYLCASSLAEQGLGYNEQFFGPGTRLTVL.

The chain has TRBV20-1 and TRBJ1-2; D gene uncertain. This CDR3 has 10 residues. V was trimmed by 3 bases and J by 10 bases, leaving 9 bases between them. Germline values: CDR1 DFQATT, CDR2 SNEGSKA (reference sequence). DNA of the CDR3: TGCAGTGCTAGTCACGAGGACTACACCTTC. Amino acid sequence: CSASHEDYTF.

This clone has a single count. This chain connects TRBV28 to TRBJ2-2; D is perhaps TRBD1 (6 bases). This CDR3 has 15 residues. Germline CDR1 and CDR2: MDHEN and SYDVKM. Trimming removed 3 bases from V and 4 bases from J, with 12 bases in between. The CDR3 loop reads CASSFLGDTTGELFF. The CDR3 nucleotides are TGTGCCAGCAGTTTTTTAGGGGACACCACCGGGGAGCTGTTTTTT.

The CDR3 reads CASSIRYEQYF. CDR3 in DNA: TGTGCCAGCAGCATTCGCTACGAGCAGTACTTC. The chain uses TRBV5-8 and TRBJ2-7; D call uncertain. Germline CDR1 SGHTS, CDR2 YDEGEE. The CDR3 is made up of 11 amino acids. V was pared by 4 bases and J by 3 bases, with 5 bases between.

The CDR3 DNA sequence: TGTGCCAGCAGCCCAGGGACAGGAACCTACGAGCAGTACTTC. This sequence encodes CASSPGTGTYEQYF. The chain carries TRBV11-2 and TRBJ2-7; 8 bases match TRBD1. The CDR3 loop spans 14 amino acids. J was trimmed by 2 bases and V by 5 bases; bases with no gene match: 5. The germline gives CDR1 SGHAT, CDR2 FQNNGV.

This clone turned up a few times. The chain links TRBV6-5 to TRBJ1-2; a weak D match, TRBD1 (5 bases). Germline CDR1 reads MNHEY; CDR2 reads SVGAGI. V lost 0 bases and J 4 bases, leaving 9 bases between the germline ends. The CDR3 is 14 residues long. This CDR3 is CASSYSTGLYGYTF. As DNA, the CDR3 is TGTGCCAGCAGTTACTCTACAGGTCTCTATGGCTACACCTTC.

This chain connects TRBV7-8 to TRBJ1-1, with a tentative D call TRBD1 (6 bases). The CDR3 covers 14 residues. Looked up from germline, CDR1 is SGHVS and CDR2 is FQNEAQ. The germline V and J ends were trimmed by 0 bases and 1 base, with 6 bases remaining between them. DNA for the CDR3: TGTGCCAGCAGCTTAGCGACAGGGAACACTGAAGCTTTCTTT. This gives the protein CASSLATGNTEAFF.

The rearrangement uses TRBV3-1 (or the pseudogene TRBV3-2) and TRBJ2-6, with 7 bases that match TRBD1. The germline gives CDR1 LGHDT, CDR2 YNNKEL (reference sequence). Unmatched junction bases numbered 9, after V lost 4 bases and J lost 0 bases. This CDR3 has 18 residues. The CDR3 loop is CASSPQGLGYSGANVLTF. The CDR3, as DNA: TGTGCCAGCAGCCCACAGGGGCTGGGATACTCTGGGGCCAACGTCCTGACTTTC.

V is TRBV19 and J is TRBJ2-5; a possible D gene is TRBD2 (5 bases). The V end was cut by 2 bases, the J end by 2 bases, with 15 bases between. From germline, CDR1 is LNHDA and CDR2 SQIVND (reference sequence). CDR3 length: 16 amino acids. DNA for the CDR3: TGTGCCAGTAGTATAACAGCTAGCTTGACTCAAGAGACCCAGTACTTC. This codes for CASSITASLTQETQYF.

The chain carries TRBV3-1 (or the pseudogene TRBV3-2) and TRBJ1-4; 7 bases line up with TRBD1. CDR3 length equals 16 residues. Germline V gives CDR1 LGHDT, CDR2 YNNKEL (reference sequence). Losses at the gene ends were 2 bases for V and 3 bases for J; bases not matched to a gene: 6. CDR3 amino acids: CASSQKGDRANEKLFF. The DNA of the CDR3 is TGTGCCAGCAGCCAAAAAGGAGACAGGGCTAATGAAAAACTGTTTTTT.

V is TRBV18 and J is TRBJ2-2, with D possibly TRBD2 on 6 matching bases. Trimming stripped 1 base from V and 7 bases from J, with 10 bases between. This CDR3 comprises 14 residues. Looked up from germline, CDR1 is KGHSH and CDR2 is LQKENI. The CDR3 protein is CASSPLREVGELFF. CDR3 bases: TGTGCCAGCTCACCACTTAGGGAGGTCGGGGAGCTGTTTTTT.

This chain connects TRBV14 to TRBJ2-1; the D gene is possibly TRBD2 (5 bases). The CDR3 totals 15 residues. V was trimmed by 1 base and J by 8 bases, leaving 15 bases between them. CDR1 and CDR2 from the germline V gene are SGHDN and FVKESK. The CDR3, as DNA: TGTGCCAGCAGCCAAGGGGCATTCCCTAGCCATGAGCAGTTCTTC. It yields the protein CASSQGAFPSHEQFF.

The CDR3 loop reads CASSLVGRANTGELFF. In nucleotides, the CDR3 is TGTGCCAGCAGCTTGGTGGGGCGAGCGAACACCGGGGAGCTGTTTTTT. The genes are TRBV5-4 and TRBJ2-2; D might be TRBD1 (5 bases). The germline V and J ends were trimmed by 0 bases and 0 bases, with 9 bases remaining between them. Germline lookup yields CDR1 SGHNT and CDR2 YYREEE (reference sequence). This CDR3 has 16 residues. Complete variable domain (other parts from reference TRBV5-4 and TRBJ2-2): ETGVTQSPTHLIKTRGQQVTLRCSSQSGHNTVSWYQQALGQGPQFIFQYYREEENGRGNFPPRFSGLQFPNYSSELNVNALELDDSALYLCASSLVGRANTGELFFGEGSRLTVL.

V usage is TRBV5-1 and J usage is TRBJ2-6; D not certain. CDR1 is SGHRS, CDR2 YFSETQ, per germline. Trimming took off 0 bases at V and 1 base at J, with 5 bases between the two ends. The CDR3 runs 15 residues. CDR3 sequence reads: CASSLGASGANVLTF. The CDR3 DNA reads TGCGCCAGCAGCTTGGGGGCTTCTGGGGCCAACGTCCTGACTTTC.

The chain has TRBV7-3 and TRBJ2-3; D is unclear. This CDR3 spans 18 amino acids. Germline loops: CDR1 SGHTA, CDR2 FQGTGA. The ends were cut back, 5 bases at V and 0 bases at J, with 21 bases in the middle. CDR3 protein: CASSRGPLSDSSTDTQYF. The CDR3 nucleotides read TGTGCCAGCAGCCGAGGTCCCCTATCGGATTCTAGCACAGATACGCAGTATTTT.

The genes are TRBV3-1 (or the pseudogene TRBV3-2) and TRBJ2-7; 8 positions agree with TRBD2. Germline assignment: CDR1 LGHDT and CDR2 YNNKEL (reference sequence). V shed 1 base, J shed 2 bases, and the junction held 7 bases outside the gene matches. The CDR3 length is 16 residues. Here the CDR3 reads CASSQVSGRAAYEQYF. CDR3 bases: TGTGCCAGCAGCCAAGTATCCGGGAGGGCCGCCTACGAGCAGTACTTC.

The rearrangement links TRBV12-3 or TRBV12-4 to TRBJ2-1; weak D call: TRBD2 (6 bases). CDR3 length: 13 amino acids. Trimming shortened V by 5 bases and J by 12 bases, and 17 bases separated the two germline ends. The CDR3 spells CASSITSRDGQFF. The CDR3 DNA follows: TGTGCCAGCAGTATTACCTCGCGGGACGGGCAGTTCTTC.

This clone showed up just a few times. This sequence joins TRBV27 and TRBJ1-5; unclear D gene. The CDR3 runs to 13 residues. The ends were cut back, 5 bases at V and 3 bases at J, with 8 bases in the middle. CDR1 is MNHEY and CDR2 is SMNVEV in the germline V gene (reference sequence). CDR3 DNA sequence: TGTGCCAGCAGTACAGTTTTCAATCAGCCCCAGCATTTT. Protein: CASSTVFNQPQHF.

The chain has TRBV10-3 and TRBJ1-1; tentatively, D is TRBD1 (6 bases). CDR1 is ENHRY, CDR2 SYGVKD, per germline. V shed 2 bases and J shed 4 bases, with 8 bases lying between them. The CDR3 loop spans 13 amino acids. CDR3 coding DNA: TGTGCCATCAGTGAGGAAGGGGGCACTGAAGCTTTCTTT. Protein product: CAISEEGGTEAFF.

The gene calls are TRBV10-1 and TRBJ2-7; 7 bases are shared with TRBD1. Germline V CDR1 and CDR2: WNHNN, SYGVQD (reference sequence). This CDR3 spans 14 amino acids. Trimming at V came to 2 bases and at J to 3 bases, leaving 4 bases not matched to a gene. The CDR3 coding sequence is TGCGCCAGCAGTGAGGGACAGGATCTCTACGAGCAGTACTTC. It is translated as CASSEGQDLYEQYF.

Note on this clone: The junction differs from germline at one of its ends, possibly a read error. The chain combines TRBV5-8 with TRBJ2-7, with D possibly matching TRBD1 (5 bases). The germline CDR1 and CDR2 sequences are SGHTS and YDEGEE. CDR3 size: 12 residues. CDR3 loop: CASSLDLANRNF. The CDR3 DNA is TGTGCCAGCAGCTTGGATCTGGCCAACAGGAACTTC.

This rearrangement joins TRBV19 to TRBJ1-5; D gene ambiguous. Germline V CDR1 and CDR2: LNHDA, SQIVND (reference sequence). This CDR3 comprises 15 residues. V lost 5 bases, J lost 4 bases, and 15 bases lay in between. CDR3 protein: CASSARGDWNQPQHF. CDR3 nucleotides: TGTGCCAGTAGTGCTCGGGGTGATTGGAATCAGCCCCAGCATTTT. Using reference TRBV19 and TRBJ1-5 for the parts outside the CDR3, the full variable domain is DGGITQSPKYLFRKEGQNVTLSCEQNLNHDAMYWYRQDPGQGLRLIYYSQIVNDFQKGDIAEGYSVSREKKESFPLTVTSAQKNPTAFYLCASSARGDWNQPQHFGDGTRLSIL.

V gene TRBV7-6 combines with J gene TRBJ1-1, with 7 bases that match TRBD1. CDR1 is SGHVS, CDR2 FNYEAQ, per germline. Trimming at V came to 5 bases and at J to 1 base, leaving 4 bases not matched to a gene. The CDR3 totals 14 residues. For the CDR3, the DNA is TGTGCCAGCAGCCCCCGGGACAGGAACACTGAAGCTTTCTTT. Protein sequence: CASSPRDRNTEAFF.

This chain connects TRBV30 to TRBJ2-1, with D possibly TRBD2 on 6 matching bases. Germline CDR1 is GTSNPN and CDR2 is SVGIG (reference sequence). CDR3 length: 13 amino acids. Trimming cost V 3 bases and J 10 bases, with 16 bases left between them. This CDR3 is CAWSPDGGREQFF. The CDR3 nucleotides read TGTGCCTGGAGCCCTGACGGGGGAAGGGAGCAGTTCTTC.

This clone occurred a few times. V and J are TRBV3-1 (or the pseudogene TRBV3-2) and TRBJ1-1; 8 bases agree with TRBD1. V shed 1 base and J 3 bases; nucleotides not matched to a gene: 4. CDR3 size: 15 residues. CDR1 and CDR2 (germline): LGHDT, YNNKEL (reference sequence). The CDR3: CASSQVADRDTEAFF. CDR3 DNA: TGTGCCAGCAGCCAAGTAGCGGACAGGGACACTGAAGCTTTCTTT.

A few counts support this clone. The chain couples TRBV20-1 to TRBJ1-1; TRBD1 might be the D (5 bases). CDR1 and CDR2 (germline): DFQATT, SNEGSKA (reference sequence). The CDR3 runs to 11 residues. Trimming shortened V by 1 base and J by 7 bases, and 7 bases separated the two germline ends. The CDR3 coding sequence is TGCAGTGCTAGAGCGGGGGTTGAAGCTTTCTTT. Protein: CSARAGVEAFF.